The source of this T cell receptor beta chain is a study of cytomegalovirus exposure and HLA in healthy donors. Healthy individuals who donated bone marrow served as the donors. Nominal health characterized the donors when sampled, though unrecorded immune exposures were likely. Primers: 60 Vbeta forward and 13 Jbeta reverse. Assay: immunoSEQ multiplex PCR; the TCRdb copy retains only in-frame clones and omits some. This sample has around 100,000 clones, with 81% found just once. CDR3 length equals 14 residues. Germline V gene sequence: CDR1 SGHRS, CDR2 YFSETQ. After removal of 3 bases from V and 2 bases from J, the junction contained 5 bases not matched to a gene. This clone was observed once. The target antigen is unknown. Study-level results: The number of N-insertions in an Asian-associated ancestry cluster was reportedly below the approximately 690-donor mean in a later analysis. A link between a missense DCLRE1C variant and TCR beta V- and J-gene trimming emerged from a later analysis.

This chain connects TRBV5-1 to TRBJ2-7; 7 bases line up with TRBD1. Specimen: PBMCs. This receptor was obtained from a woman aged 65 to 85 in good health and CMV-seropositive. The DNA for the CDR3 is TGCGCCAGCAGCTCCGGGGACAGACCCTACGAGCAGTACTTC. This translates into CASSSGDRPYEQYF.